This is a list of T cell receptor beta chains from one sample in a study of cytomegalovirus exposure and HLA in healthy donors. Produced via immunoSEQ multiplex PCR; TCRdb's table is partial and in-frame only. The table lists about 100,000 clones, about 75% of them singletons, with about 7% in the top ten. Sequencing was performed on PBMCs. Source of these receptors: a man aged 35 to 55 in good health and CMV-seropositive. The CDR3 runs from the conserved cysteine through the conserved F or W. The D gene is left open where the match is weak. Rows may omit the clone size; those that give it use once, few, many or a size class.

>TRBD2|TRBJ2-3|TRBV4-2|few
TGTGCCAGCAGCCAAGATAAGGGGCGGGGGGATACGCAGTATTTT
CASSQDKGRGDTQYF
>TRBD1|TRBJ1-2|TRBV2|-
TGTGCCAGCATCAGACAGGGGGCCTATGGCTACACCTTC
CASIRQGAYGYTF
>-|TRBJ2-7|TRBV7-2|-
TGTGCCAGCAGCCCCAGTGGCTACGAGCAGTACTTC
CASSPSGYEQYF
>-|TRBJ1-4|TRBV29-1|-
TGCAGCGTCCTGAGGTCGGCTAATGAAAAACTGTTTTTT
CSVLRSANEKLFF
>-|TRBJ2-2|TRBV15|-
TGTGTCACCAGCAGAGACCCGGGGGCGAACACCGGGGAGCTGTTTTTT
CVTSRDPGANTGELFF
>TRBD1|TRBJ1-5|TRBV7-2|-
TGTGCCAGCAGCGTGACAGGGATGAGGCGCAATCAGCCCCAGCATTTT
CASSVTGMRRNQPQHF
>TRBD1|TRBJ2-5|TRBV5-5|few
TGTGCCAGCAGCATACCACCGGGGACAGGAGGCGAGACCCAGTACTTC
CASSIPPGTGGETQYF
>-|TRBJ1-2|TRBV6-5|-
TGTGCCACCACCCCGGGGGGGTCGGGCTACACCTTC
CATTPGGSGYTF
>-|TRBJ2-1|TRBV19|-
TGTGCCAGTAGTATCCTTCGAGACAGTGAGCAGTTCTTC
CASSILRDSEQFF
>TRBD1|TRBJ2-1|TRBV15|-
TGTGCCACCAGCTTCGGGACAGGCGGTGAGCAGTTCTTC
CATSFGTGGEQFF
>TRBD2|TRBJ2-5|TRBV9|-
TGTGCCAGCAGCGTTAGGCCTAGCGGGGGAAAAGAGGCCCAGTACTTC
CASSVRPSGGKEAQYF
>-|TRBJ1-2|TRBV6-4|-
TGTGCCAGCAGGGGCAACATGGGTGGCTACACCTTC
CASRGNMGGYTF
>-|TRBJ1-5|TRBV5-5|-
TGTGCCAGCAGCTTGGCTTGGTACAGAGAAAGAAATCAGCCCCAGCATTTT
CASSLAWYRERNQPQHF
>-|TRBJ1-2|TRBV19|-
TGTGCCAGCGCTGGGGGGGAGAATAACTATGGCTACACCTTC
CASAGGENNYGYTF
>-|TRBJ1-1|TRBV4-1|-
TGCGCCAGCAGCCAAGATTCTCAGGGCACGAACACTGAAGCTTTCTTT
CASSQDSQGTNTEAFF
>-|TRBJ1-1|TRBV6-5|few
TGTGCCAGCAGTTACTCGAAGGGGAGGGCTTTCTTT
CASSYSKGRAFF
>TRBD2|TRBJ2-1|TRBV5-3|-
TGTGCCAGAAGCCCCAGGACTAGCGGGAGGTTCTACAATGAGCAGTTCTTC
CARSPRTSGRFYNEQFF
>TRBD1|TRBJ1-5|TRBV14|-
TGTGCCAGCAGCCAAGTGTGTTCCGGGACAGGGAACAATCAGCCCCAGCATTTT
CASSQVCSGTGNNQPQHF
>-|TRBJ1-1|TRBV10-1|-
TGCGCCAGCAGTGAGGGTAATGTCCCGACAGATGAAGCTTTCTTT
CASSEGNVPTDEAFF
>TRBD1|TRBJ1-2|TRBV6-5|-
TGTGCCAGCACCACGGGACAGGTCTTTAATTTGGGCTACACCTTC
CASTTGQVFNLGYTF
>TRBD2|TRBJ2-1|TRBV5-1|once
TGCGCCAGCTCAAATTCGGGAGGGAGCTCCTACAATGAGCAGTTCTTC
CASSNSGGSSYNEQFF
>TRBD1|TRBJ1-4|TRBV5-1|-
TGCGCCAGCAGCTTGTCTTTGGACAGGGGTGAAAAACTGTTTTTT
CASSLSLDRGEKLFF
>-|TRBJ1-1|TRBV7-9|-
TGTGCCAGCAGCTTAGCAGGGAGAACCACTGAAGCTTTCTTT
CASSLAGRTTEAFF
>-|TRBJ2-1|TRBV5-1|-
TGCGCCAGCAGCACCTCCGGGAGCTTCAATGAGCAGTTCTTC
CASSTSGSFNEQFF
>TRBD1|TRBJ1-6|TRBV10-3|-
TGTGCCATCAGAGGACAGGGGAGTCCCTCCTATAATTCACCCCTCCACTTT
CAIRGQGSPSYNSPLHF
>TRBD1|TRBJ2-7|TRBV4-3|-
TGCGCCAGCAGCCAAACGCCCGGGACAGGGGTGAGGGAGCAGTACTTC
CASSQTPGTGVREQYF
>-|TRBJ1-6|TRBV6-5|-
TGTGCCAGCCGTCAGTATAATTCACCCCTCCACTTT
CASRQYNSPLHF
>-|TRBJ2-7|TRBV19|-
TGTGCCAGTAGTATTCAGACAGGAACCTACGAGCAGTACTTC
CASSIQTGTYEQYF
>TRBD2|TRBJ2-1|TRBV6-6|-
TGTGCCAGCAGCCCGGCGGGGGGCCTATTCAATGAGCAGTTCTTC
CASSPAGGLFNEQFF
>-|TRBJ1-1|TRBV4-1|-
TGCGCCAGCAGCGCTCAGGGTGAAGCTTTCTTT
CASSAQGEAFF
>-|TRBJ1-2|TRBV5-1|-
TGCGCCAGCAGCTGGGGGACAACCAGCAGCTATGGCTACATCTTC
CASSWGTTSSYGYIF
>-|TRBJ2-7|TRBV5-6|-
TGTGCCAGCAGCTTATTAGCGATCTCCTACGAGCAGTACTTC
CASSLLAISYEQYF
>-|TRBJ2-7|TRBV18|few
TGTGCCAGCTCGCTTCAGGGATGGAACTACGAGCAGTACTTC
CASSLQGWNYEQYF
>TRBD1|TRBJ1-2|TRBV11-2|few
TGTGCCAGCAGCTTAGTGGGGGGACAGGGCGACTATGGCTACACCTTC
CASSLVGGQGDYGYTF
>TRBD2|TRBJ2-5|TRBV7-2|-
TGTGCCAGCAGAGAAGGACTAGTTGGAGAGACCCAGTACTTC
CASREGLVGETQYF
>TRBD1|TRBJ2-7|TRBV6-5|-
TGTGCCAGCAGTTACTCGAGACAGGGCCACGAGCAGTACTTC
CASSYSRQGHEQYF
>-|TRBJ2-7|TRBV6-5|-
TGTGCCAGCACCTCGACCTGGGGCGAGCAGTACTTC
CASTSTWGEQYF
>TRBD1|TRBJ1-4|TRBV6-5|few
TGTGCCAGCCGACAGGGGGCAGCAGCTAATGAAAAACTGTTTTTT
CASRQGAAANEKLFF
>TRBD2|TRBJ2-4|TRBV5-6|-
TGTGCCAGCAGCTTGAGCGGGGGAGCCAAAAACATTCAGTACTTC
CASSLSGGAKNIQYF
>TRBD2|TRBJ2-7|TRBV7-2|few
TGTGCCAGCAGCTTAGGGGCTAGCGGGCTCTACGAGCAGTACTTC
CASSLGASGLYEQYF
>TRBD2|TRBJ2-1|TRBV7-9|-
TGTGCCAGCAGCCCTGCTAGCGGGTACAATGAGCAGTTCTTC
CASSPASGYNEQFF
>TRBD1|TRBJ1-3|TRBV5-1|few
TGCGCCAGCAGCTTGGGACAGGGGGGCTCTGGAAACACCATATATTTT
CASSLGQGGSGNTIYF